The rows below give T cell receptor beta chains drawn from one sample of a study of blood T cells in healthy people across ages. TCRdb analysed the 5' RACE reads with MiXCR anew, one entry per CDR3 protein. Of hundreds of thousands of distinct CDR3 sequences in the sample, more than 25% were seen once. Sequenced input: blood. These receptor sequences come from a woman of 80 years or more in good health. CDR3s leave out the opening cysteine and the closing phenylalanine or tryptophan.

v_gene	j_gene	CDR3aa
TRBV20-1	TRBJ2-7	SAPDRDPYEQY
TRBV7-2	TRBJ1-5	ASSLDRSGQPQH
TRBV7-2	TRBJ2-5	ASSITGTGETQY
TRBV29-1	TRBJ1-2	SVFHSSAGYT
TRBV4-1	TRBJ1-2	ASSQERTRAYGYT
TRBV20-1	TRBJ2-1	SADDSSPYNEQF
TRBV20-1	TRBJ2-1	SASGGSEQF
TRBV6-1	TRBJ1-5	ASDRGQGNSNQPQH
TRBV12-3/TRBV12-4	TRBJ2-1	ASGGADRGDNEQF
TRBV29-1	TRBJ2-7	SVTGTGRYEQY
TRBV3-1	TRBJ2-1	ASSQVRDTSGGNNEQF